The present TCR beta chain was sequenced within a study of T cells in narcolepsy. At the level of the study: Donors had narcolepsy type 1 or type 2, or were healthy controls. General observations from the study: HCRT-specific and TRIB2-specific autoreactive clonotypes appeared among same-patient CSF and blood CD4+ clonotypes.

The table lists this clone with a count of one. The antigen remains undetermined. Method: immunoSEQ multiplex PCR; TCRdb's copy keeps in-frame clones and lacks some. The sample shows about 31,000 clones, roughly 78% of them seen only once. This CDR3 is built from 16 residues. The germline V gene encodes CDR1 SGHNT and CDR2 YYREEE (reference sequence). Trimming stripped 1 base from V and 5 bases from J, with 18 bases between. The V gene is TRBV5-4, the J gene TRBJ2-5; no clear D gene. This TCR was recovered from a human donor with narcolepsy. Sequenced: CD45RA- memory CD4+ T cells from PBMCs. CDR3 loop: CASSLSRSGAVETQYF. The CDR3 DNA is TGTGCCAGCAGCTTGTCTAGGTCGGGTGCGGTTGAGACCCAGTACTTC.